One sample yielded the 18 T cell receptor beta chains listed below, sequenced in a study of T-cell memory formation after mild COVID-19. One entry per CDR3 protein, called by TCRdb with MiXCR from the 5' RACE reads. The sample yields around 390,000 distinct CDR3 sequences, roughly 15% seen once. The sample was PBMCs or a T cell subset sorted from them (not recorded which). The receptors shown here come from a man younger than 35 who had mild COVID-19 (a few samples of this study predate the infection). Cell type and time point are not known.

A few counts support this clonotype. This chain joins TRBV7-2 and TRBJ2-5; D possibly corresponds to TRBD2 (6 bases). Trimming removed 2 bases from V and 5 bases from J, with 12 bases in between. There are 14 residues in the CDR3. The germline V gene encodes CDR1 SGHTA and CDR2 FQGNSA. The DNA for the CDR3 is TGTGCCAGCAGCTTATTCTGGGGGGAGGAGACCCAGTACTTC. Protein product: CASSLFWGEETQYF.

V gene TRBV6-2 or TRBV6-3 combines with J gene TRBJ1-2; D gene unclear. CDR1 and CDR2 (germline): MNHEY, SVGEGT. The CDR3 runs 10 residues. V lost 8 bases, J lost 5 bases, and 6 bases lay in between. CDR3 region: CASWGYGYTF. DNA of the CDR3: TGTGCCAGCTGGGGATATGGCTACACCTTC.

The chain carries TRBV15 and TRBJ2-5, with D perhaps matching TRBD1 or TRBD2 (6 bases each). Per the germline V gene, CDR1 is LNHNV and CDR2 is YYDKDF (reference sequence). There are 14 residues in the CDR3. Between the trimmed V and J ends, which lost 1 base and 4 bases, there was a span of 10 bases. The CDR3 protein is CATSRVGGTETQYF. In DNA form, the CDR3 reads TGTGCCACCAGCAGAGTAGGGGGGACAGAGACCCAGTACTTC.

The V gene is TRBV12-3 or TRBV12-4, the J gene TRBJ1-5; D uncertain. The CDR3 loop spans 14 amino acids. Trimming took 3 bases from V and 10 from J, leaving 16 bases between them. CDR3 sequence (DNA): TGTGCCAGCAGTTTGGTTGCGGAGGGTGTACCCCAGCATTTT. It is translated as CASSLVAEGVPQHF.

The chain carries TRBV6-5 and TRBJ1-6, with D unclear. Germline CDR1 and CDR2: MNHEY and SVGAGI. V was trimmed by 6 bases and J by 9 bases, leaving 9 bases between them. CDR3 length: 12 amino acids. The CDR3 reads CASSPAGSPLHF. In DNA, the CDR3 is TGTGCCAGCAGCCCCGCCGGTTCACCCCTCCACTTT.

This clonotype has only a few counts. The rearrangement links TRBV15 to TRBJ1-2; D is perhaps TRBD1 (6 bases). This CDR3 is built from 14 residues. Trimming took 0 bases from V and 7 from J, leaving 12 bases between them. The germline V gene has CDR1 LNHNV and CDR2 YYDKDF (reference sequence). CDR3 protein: CATSRDPSGAGYTF. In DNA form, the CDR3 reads TGTGCCACCAGCAGAGATCCTTCGGGGGCTGGCTACACCTTC.

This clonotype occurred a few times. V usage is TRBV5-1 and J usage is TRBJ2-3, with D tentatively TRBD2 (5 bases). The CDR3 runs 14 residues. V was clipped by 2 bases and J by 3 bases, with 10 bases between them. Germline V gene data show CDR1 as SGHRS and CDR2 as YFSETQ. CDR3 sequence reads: CASSFGIATDTQYF. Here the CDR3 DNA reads TGCGCCAGCAGCTTTGGAATAGCGACAGATACGCAGTATTTT.

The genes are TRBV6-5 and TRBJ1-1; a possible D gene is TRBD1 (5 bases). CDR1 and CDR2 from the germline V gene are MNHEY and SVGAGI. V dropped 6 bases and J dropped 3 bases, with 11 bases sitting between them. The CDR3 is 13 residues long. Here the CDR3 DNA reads TGTGCCAGCAGCAGGCAGGGAGACACTGAAGCTTTCTTT. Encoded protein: CASSRQGDTEAFF.

The DNA for the CDR3 is TGTGCCATCAGTGATGACCCTCGGGAGCAGTTCTTC. This encodes CAISDDPREQFF. V and J are TRBV10-3 and TRBJ2-1; D ambiguous. This CDR3 is built from 12 residues. Trimming removed 3 bases at V and 10 bases at J, with 10 bases between. Germline V gene lookup returns CDR1 ENHRY and CDR2 SYGVKD.

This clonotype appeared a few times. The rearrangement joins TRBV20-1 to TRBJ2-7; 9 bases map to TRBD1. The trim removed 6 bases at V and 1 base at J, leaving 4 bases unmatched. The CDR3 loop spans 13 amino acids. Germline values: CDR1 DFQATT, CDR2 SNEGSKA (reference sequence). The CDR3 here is CSATDRGSYEQYV. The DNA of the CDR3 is TGCAGTGCAACCGACAGGGGGTCCTACGAGCAGTACGTC.

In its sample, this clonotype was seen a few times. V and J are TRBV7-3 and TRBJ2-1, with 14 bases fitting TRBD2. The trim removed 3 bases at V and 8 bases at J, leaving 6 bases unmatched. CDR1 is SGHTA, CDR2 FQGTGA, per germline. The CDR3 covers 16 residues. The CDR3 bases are TGTGCCAGCAGCTTGACTAGCGGGGGGGCCATGCATGAGCAGTTCTTC. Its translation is CASSLTSGGAMHEQFF.

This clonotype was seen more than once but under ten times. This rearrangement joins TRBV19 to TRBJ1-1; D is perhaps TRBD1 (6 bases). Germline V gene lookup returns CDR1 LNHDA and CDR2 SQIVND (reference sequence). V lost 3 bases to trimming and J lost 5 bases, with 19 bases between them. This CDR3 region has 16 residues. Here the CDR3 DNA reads TGTGCCAGTAGTATTTTGCCCGGGACAAGGAAAACTGAAGCTTTCTTT. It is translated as CASSILPGTRKTEAFF.

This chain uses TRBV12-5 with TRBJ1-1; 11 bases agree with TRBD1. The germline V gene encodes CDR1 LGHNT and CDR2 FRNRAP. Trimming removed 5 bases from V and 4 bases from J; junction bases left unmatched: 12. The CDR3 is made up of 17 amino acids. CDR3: CASGAGTGGPWSTEAFF. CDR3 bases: TGTGCTAGTGGTGCCGGGACAGGGGGTCCGTGGAGCACTGAAGCTTTCTTT. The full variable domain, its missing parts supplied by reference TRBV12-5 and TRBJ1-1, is DARVTQTPRHKVTEMGQEVTMRCQPILGHNTVFWYRQTMMQGLELLAYFRNRAPLDDSGMPKDRFSAEMPDATLATLKIQPSEPRDSAVYFCASGAGTGGPWSTEAFFGQGTRLTVV.

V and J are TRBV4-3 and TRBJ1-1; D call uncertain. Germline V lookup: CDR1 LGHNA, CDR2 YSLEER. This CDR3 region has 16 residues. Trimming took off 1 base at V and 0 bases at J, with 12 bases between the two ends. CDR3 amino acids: CASSQVPVRMNTEAFF. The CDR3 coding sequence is TGCGCCAGCAGCCAAGTTCCAGTTCGTATGAACACTGAAGCTTTCTTT.

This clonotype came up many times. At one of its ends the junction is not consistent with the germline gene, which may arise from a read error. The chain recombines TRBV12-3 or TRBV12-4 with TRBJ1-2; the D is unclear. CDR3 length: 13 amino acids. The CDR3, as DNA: TGCGCCAGCAGCTTGGTCTCGAACTATGGCTACACCTTC. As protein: CASSLVSNYGYTF.

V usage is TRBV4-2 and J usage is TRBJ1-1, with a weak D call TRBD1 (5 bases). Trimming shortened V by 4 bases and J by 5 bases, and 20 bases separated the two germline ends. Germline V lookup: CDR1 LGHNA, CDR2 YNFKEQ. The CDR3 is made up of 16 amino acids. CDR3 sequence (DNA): TGTGCCAGCAGCCCCCTGGCCTGGGGTCGGGGGACTGAAGCTTTCTTT. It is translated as CASSPLAWGRGTEAFF.

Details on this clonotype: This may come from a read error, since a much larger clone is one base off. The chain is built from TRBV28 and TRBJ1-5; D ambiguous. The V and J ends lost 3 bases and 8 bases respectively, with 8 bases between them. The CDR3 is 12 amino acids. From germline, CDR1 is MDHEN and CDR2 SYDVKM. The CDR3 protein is CASSFAGKPQHF. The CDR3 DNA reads TGTGCCAGCAGTTTCGCAGGTAAGCCCCAGCATTTT.

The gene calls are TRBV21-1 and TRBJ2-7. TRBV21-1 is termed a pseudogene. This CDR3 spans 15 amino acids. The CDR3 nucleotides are TGTGCCAGCAGCATATCCCACCCTAGAAGATACGAGCAGTACGTC. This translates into CASSISHPRRYEQYV.